The 2 T cell receptor beta chains below come from one sample, sequenced in a study of blood T cell repertoires in COVID-19. Produced via immunoSEQ multiplex PCR; TCRdb's table is partial and in-frame only. The data contain fewer than 75,000 clones, roughly 82% of them singletons. The sequenced material came from peripheral blood. The receptors were gathered from a human donor in a cohort sampled during active COVID-19.

This sequence joins TRBV9 and TRBJ2-3, with 8 bases matching TRBD1. CDR1 SGDLS and CDR2 YYNGEE come from the germline V gene. V shed 3 bases, J shed 0 bases, and the junction held 6 bases outside the gene matches. This CDR3 has 16 amino acids. CDR3 region: CASSARTGSSTDTQYF. CDR3 DNA sequence: TGTGCCAGCAGCGCAAGGACAGGGTCCAGCACAGATACGCAGTATTTT.

The chain has TRBV11-2 and TRBJ2-7; 7 bases agree with TRBD1. This CDR3 contains 15 residues. Germline CDR1 reads SGHAT; CDR2 reads FQNNGV. V shed 4 bases and J 5 bases; nucleotides not matched to a gene: 11. The CDR3 is CASSSVGGVINEQYF. CDR3 DNA sequence: TGTGCCAGCAGCTCGGTAGGGGGCGTGATAAACGAGCAGTACTTC.